This TCR beta chain was identified in a study of beta chain features in type 1 diabetes. Study-wide background: Taken together, all samples contributed roughly 100 million examined sorted cells.

Sorting that relied on CD45RO/CCR7/CD25/CD127/CD95/CD27 yielded CD4+ naive, central memory, regulatory and stem cell-like memory cells. This clone showed up just a few times. As yet, its antigen is unknown. Germline V gives CDR1 SEHNR, CDR2 FQNEAQ (reference sequence). The CDR3 runs 16 residues. The V and J ends lost 5 bases and 8 bases, in that order; junction bases with no gene match: 9. Study-wide points: All four CD4+ subsets of Type 1 diabetes patients contained TCRB CDR3s that were moderately but significantly shorter.

Every bit of the isolated RNA underwent reverse transcription, so sequencing read expressed TCRB transcripts. TCRdb's copy holds only in-frame clones and misses some; the assay was immunoSEQ multiplex PCR. The sample yields hundreds of thousands of clones, over 9.5% seen once. The chain links TRBV7-9 to TRBJ1-4; TRBD1 agrees at 12 bases. The material sequenced was naive CD4+ T cells from blood. The receptor's source is a man younger than 35 in good health. The CDR3 DNA reads TGTGCCAGCAGCGAAGGGACAGGGGGCGCGGAAGAAAAACTGTTTTTT. Translating it yields CASSEGTGGAEEKLFF.